This TCR beta chain originates from a study of PD-1 blockade in mismatch repair-deficient tumors. In the study overall: Patients had approximately 12 mismatch repair-deficient cancer types, all previously treated and progressing.

The CDR3 is made up of 13 amino acids. Germline lookup yields CDR1 SGHVS and CDR2 FNYEAQ. V was shortened by 0 bases and J by 6 bases, with 7 bases between the two germline ends. PCR or immunohistochemistry showed mismatch repair deficiency in every enrolled patient. TCR sequencing covered a few patients who responded to pembrolizumab. General study findings and limits: Tumor-resident clones, often absent from pretreatment blood, expanded after pembrolizumab and then contracted.

Profiled with immunoSEQ multiplex PCR; TCRdb holds only in-frame clones, not every one. The data show about 20,000 clones, roughly four fifths seen once. This clone was seen once. Its antigen is not known. Here the sequenced sample was peripheral blood, taken 2 weeks after starting pembrolizumab. This receptor was taken from an adult with mismatch repair-deficient cancer. The chain recombines TRBV7-6 with TRBJ2-3; D is unresolved. The CDR3: CASSLAEGDTQYF. Written as DNA, the CDR3 is TGTGCCAGCAGCTTAGCAGAAGGGGATACGCAGTATTTT.